This TCR beta chain was observed in a study of T cell repertoires in cytomegalovirus infection. Study summary: CMV epitopes in the study were HLA-C-restricted (recently identified) and HLA-B-restricted (well studied). Both CMV infection and a matching HLA type were indicated by public TCR beta signatures. Whole-study results and caveats: Across the ex vivo response, the dominant clonotypes were HLA-C-restricted CMV-specific TCR beta clonotypes. Cumulative frequency (of public TCR beta family members) identified carriers of CMV plus the relevant HLA.

The sample holds many counts of this clonotype. Antigen specificity is unknown. TCRdb passed the reads through MiXCR, listing each CDR3 protein once. The data contain over 120,000 distinct CDR3 sequences, about 31% of them singletons. V was shortened by 10 bases and J by 1 base, with 16 bases between the two germline ends. CDR1 LNHDA and CDR2 SQIVND come from the germline V gene (reference sequence). The CDR3 is 14 residues long. The chain links TRBV19 to TRBJ1-1; no firm D call. This sequence originates from a human donor in good health (CMV status not recorded). Some clones in this sample may be carry-over from other donors' samples. Sequences were derived from CD8+ T cells from cultured PBMCs, sampled from culture after CMV antigen stimulation. CDR3 residues: CATADGEGNTEAFF. The CDR3 DNA is TGTGCCACCGCAGATGGCGAGGGGAACACTGAAGCTTTCTTT. The entire variable domain, with the rest obtained from reference TRBV19 and TRBJ1-1, is as follows: DGGITQSPKYLFRKEGQNVTLSCEQNLNHDAMYWYRQDPGQGLRLIYYSQIVNDFQKGDIAEGYSVSREKKESFPLTVTSAQKNPTAFYLCATADGEGNTEAFFGQGTRLTVV.